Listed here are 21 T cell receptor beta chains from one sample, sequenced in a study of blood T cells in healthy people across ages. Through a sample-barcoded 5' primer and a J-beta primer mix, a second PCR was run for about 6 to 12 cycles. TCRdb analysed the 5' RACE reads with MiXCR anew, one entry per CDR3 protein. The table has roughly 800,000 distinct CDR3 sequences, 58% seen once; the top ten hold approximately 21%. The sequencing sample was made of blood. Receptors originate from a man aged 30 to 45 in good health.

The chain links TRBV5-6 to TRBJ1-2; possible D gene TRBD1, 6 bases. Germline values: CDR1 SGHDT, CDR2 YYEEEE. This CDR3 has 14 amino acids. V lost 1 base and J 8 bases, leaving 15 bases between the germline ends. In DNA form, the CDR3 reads TGTGCCAGCAGCTTGTCAGGGGAGTTCAGGGGCTACACCTTC. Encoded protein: CASSLSGEFRGYTF.

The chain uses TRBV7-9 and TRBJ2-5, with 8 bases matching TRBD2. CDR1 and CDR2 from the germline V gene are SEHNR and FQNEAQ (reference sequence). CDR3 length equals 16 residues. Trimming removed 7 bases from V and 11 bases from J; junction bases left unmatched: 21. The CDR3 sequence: CASTGRGGPDGRRQYF. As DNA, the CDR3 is TGTGCCAGCACCGGGAGGGGCGGACCAGACGGCAGGAGGCAGTACTTC.

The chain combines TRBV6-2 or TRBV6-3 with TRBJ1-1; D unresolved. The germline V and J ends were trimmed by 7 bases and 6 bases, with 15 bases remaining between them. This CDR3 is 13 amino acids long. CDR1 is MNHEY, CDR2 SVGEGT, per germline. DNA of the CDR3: TGTGCCAGCACTGTCGACTGGATCGCTGAAGCTTTCTTT. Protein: CASTVDWIAEAFF.

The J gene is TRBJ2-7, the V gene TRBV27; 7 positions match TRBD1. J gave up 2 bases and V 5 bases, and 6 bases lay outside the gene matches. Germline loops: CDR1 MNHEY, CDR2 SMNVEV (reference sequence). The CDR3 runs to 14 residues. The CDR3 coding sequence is TGTGCCAGCAGTACCTATACAGGGGCCTACGAGCAGTACTTC. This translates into CASSTYTGAYEQYF.

CDR3 region: CASKSWTGVGTDTQYF. The CDR3 coding sequence is TGTGCCAGCAAATCTTGGACCGGAGTGGGCACAGATACGCAGTATTTT. The rearrangement joins TRBV6-6 to TRBJ2-3, with D unresolved. Trimming took 7 bases from V and 1 from J, leaving 18 bases between them. Germline lookup yields CDR1 MNHNY and CDR2 SVGAGI (reference sequence). The CDR3 extends over 16 amino acids.

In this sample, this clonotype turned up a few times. The CDR3 region has the DNA TGCAGCGTTGGGCAGAGGGGCGGGGAGACCCAGTACTTC. Residues: CSVGQRGGETQYF. The V call is TRBV29-1, the J call TRBJ2-5; D may correspond to TRBD1 or TRBD2 (5 bases each). The CDR3 length is 13 residues. The V end lost 4 bases, the J end lost 5 bases, and 14 bases lay between the germline ends. Germline V lookup: CDR1 SQVTM, CDR2 ANQGSEA. Full variable domain (missing parts from reference TRBV29-1 and TRBJ2-5): SAVISQKPSRDICQRGTSLTIQCQVDSQVTMMFWYRQQPGQSLTLIATANQGSEATYESGFVIDKFPISRPNLTFSTLTVSNMSPEDSSIYLCSVGQRGGETQYFGPGTRLLVL.

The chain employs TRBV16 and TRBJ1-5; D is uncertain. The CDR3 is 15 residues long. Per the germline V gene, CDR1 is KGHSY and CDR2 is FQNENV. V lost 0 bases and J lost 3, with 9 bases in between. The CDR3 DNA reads TGTGCCAGCAGCCAATCACTGGGTTACAATCAGCCCCAGCATTTT. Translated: CASSQSLGYNQPQHF.

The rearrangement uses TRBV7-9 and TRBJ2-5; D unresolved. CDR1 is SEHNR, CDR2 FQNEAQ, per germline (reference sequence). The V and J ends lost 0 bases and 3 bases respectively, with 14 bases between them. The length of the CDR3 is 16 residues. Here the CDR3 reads CASSLARNSMEETQYF. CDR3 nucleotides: TGTGCCAGCAGCTTAGCGCGGAACTCCATGGAAGAGACCCAGTACTTC.

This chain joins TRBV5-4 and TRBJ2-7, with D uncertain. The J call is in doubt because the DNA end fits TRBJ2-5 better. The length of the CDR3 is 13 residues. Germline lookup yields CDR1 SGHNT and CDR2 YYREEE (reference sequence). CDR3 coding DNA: TGTGCCAGCAGTCAGACGAACTACGGGACCCAGTACTTC. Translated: CASSQTNYGTQYF.

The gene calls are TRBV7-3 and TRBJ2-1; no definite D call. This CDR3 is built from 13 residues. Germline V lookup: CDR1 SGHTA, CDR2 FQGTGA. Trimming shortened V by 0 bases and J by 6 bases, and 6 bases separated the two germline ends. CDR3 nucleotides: TGTGCCAGCAGCTTAACGTGGGCCAATGAGCAGTTCTTC. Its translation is CASSLTWANEQFF. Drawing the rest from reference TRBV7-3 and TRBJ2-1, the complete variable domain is GAGVSQTPSNKVTEKGKYVELRCDPISGHTALYWYRQSLGQGPEFLIYFQGTGAADDSGLPNDRFFAVRPEGSVSTLKIQRTERGDSAVYLCASSLTWANEQFFGPGTRLTVL.

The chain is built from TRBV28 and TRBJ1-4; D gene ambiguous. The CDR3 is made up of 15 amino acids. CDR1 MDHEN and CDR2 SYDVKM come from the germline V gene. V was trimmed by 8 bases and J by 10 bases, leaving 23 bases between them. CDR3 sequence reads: CASGVSRTQWGKLFF. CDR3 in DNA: TGTGCCAGCGGGGTTTCCCGGACCCAATGGGGAAAACTGTTTTTT.

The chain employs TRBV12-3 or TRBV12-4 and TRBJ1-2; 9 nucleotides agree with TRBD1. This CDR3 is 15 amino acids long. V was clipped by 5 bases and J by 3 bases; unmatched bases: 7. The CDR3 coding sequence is TGTGCCAGCAGTAGAGCCGGGGACAGGGACTATGGCTACACCTTC. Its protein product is CASSRAGDRDYGYTF.

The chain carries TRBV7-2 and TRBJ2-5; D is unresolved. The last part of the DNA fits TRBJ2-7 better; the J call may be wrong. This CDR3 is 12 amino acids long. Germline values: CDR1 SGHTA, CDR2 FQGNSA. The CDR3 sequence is CASSLAGIEQYF. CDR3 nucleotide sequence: TGTGCCAGCAGCTTAGCTGGTATCGAGCAGTACTTC.

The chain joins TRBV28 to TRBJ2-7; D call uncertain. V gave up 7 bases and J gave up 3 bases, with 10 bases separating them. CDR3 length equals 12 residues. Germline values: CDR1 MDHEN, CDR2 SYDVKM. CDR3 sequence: CASKVKDYEQYF. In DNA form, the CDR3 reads TGTGCCAGCAAGGTTAAGGACTACGAGCAGTACTTC.

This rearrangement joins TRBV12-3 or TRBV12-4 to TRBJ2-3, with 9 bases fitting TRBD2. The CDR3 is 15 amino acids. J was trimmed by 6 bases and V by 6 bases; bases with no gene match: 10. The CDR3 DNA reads TGTGCCAGCAGACAACGGCTAGCGGGGCGGGATACGCAGTATTTT. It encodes CASRQRLAGRDTQYF.

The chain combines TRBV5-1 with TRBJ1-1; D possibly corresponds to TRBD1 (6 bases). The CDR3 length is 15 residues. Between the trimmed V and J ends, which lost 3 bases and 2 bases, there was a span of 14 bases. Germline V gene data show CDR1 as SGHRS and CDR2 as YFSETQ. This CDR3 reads CASSWGTWGNTEAFF. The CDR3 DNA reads TGCGCCAGCAGCTGGGGGACATGGGGAAACACTGAAGCTTTCTTT.

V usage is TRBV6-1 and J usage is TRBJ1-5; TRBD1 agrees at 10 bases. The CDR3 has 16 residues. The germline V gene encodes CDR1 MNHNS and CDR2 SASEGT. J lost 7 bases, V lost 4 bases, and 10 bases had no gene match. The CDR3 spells CASSGRDRGPNQPQHF. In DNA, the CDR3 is TGTGCCAGCAGTGGCCGGGACAGGGGCCCAAACCAGCCCCAGCATTTT.

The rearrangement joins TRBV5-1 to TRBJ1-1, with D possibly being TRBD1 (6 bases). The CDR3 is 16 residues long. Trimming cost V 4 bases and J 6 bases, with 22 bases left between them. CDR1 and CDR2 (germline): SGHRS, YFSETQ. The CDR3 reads CASSPGGTSNLPEAFF. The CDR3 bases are TGCGCCAGCAGCCCGGGGGGGACATCGAACCTACCTGAAGCTTTCTTT.

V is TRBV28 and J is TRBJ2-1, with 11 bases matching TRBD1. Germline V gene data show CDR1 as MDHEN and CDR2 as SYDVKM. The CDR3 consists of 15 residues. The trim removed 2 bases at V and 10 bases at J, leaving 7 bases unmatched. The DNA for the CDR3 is TGTGCCAGCAGTTTACGGACAGGGGGCATTAGCGAGCAGTTCTTC. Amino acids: CASSLRTGGISEQFF. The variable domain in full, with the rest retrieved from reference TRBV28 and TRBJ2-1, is DVKVTQSSRYLVKRTGEKVFLECVQDMDHENMFWYRQDPGLGLRLIYFSYDVKMKEKGDIPEGYSVSREKKERFSLILESASTNQTSMYLCASSLRTGGISEQFFGPGTRLTVL.

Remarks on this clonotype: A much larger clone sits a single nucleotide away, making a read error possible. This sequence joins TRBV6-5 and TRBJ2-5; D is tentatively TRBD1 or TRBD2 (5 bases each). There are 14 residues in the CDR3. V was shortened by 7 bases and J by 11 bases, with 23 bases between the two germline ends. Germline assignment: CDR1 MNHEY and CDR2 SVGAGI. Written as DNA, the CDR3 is TGTGCCAGCAACCCCGGGCAGGGAGTCAATGAGCAGTACTTC. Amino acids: CASNPGQGVNEQYF.

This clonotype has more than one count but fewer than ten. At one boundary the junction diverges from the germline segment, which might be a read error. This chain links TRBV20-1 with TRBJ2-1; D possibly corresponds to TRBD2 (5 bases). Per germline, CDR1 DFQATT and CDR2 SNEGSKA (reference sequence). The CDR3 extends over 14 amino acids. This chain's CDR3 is CSARGWESRNEQFF. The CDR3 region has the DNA TGCAGTGCGAGAGGGTGGGAGAGTAGGAATGAGCAGTTCTTC.